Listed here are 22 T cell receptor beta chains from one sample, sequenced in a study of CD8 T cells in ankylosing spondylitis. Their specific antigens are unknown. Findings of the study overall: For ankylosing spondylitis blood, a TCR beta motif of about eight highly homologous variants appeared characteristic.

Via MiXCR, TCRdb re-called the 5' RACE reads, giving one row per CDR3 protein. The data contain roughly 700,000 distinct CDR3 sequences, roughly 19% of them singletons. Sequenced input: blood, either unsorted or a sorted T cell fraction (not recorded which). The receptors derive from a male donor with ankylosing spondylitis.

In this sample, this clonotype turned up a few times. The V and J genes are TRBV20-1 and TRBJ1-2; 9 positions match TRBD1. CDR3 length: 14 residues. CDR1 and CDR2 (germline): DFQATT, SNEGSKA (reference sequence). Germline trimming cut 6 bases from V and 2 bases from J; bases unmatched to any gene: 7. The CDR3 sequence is CSAAQDRGNYGYTF. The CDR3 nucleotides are TGCAGTGCCGCTCAGGACAGGGGAAACTATGGCTACACCTTC.

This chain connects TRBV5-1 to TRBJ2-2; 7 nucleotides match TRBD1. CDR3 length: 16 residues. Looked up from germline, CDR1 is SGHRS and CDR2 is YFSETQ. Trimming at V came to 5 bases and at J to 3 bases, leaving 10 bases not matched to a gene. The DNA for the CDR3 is TGCGCCAGCAGGTTGCTGGCCCAGGGGGACACCGGGGAGCTGTTTTTT. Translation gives CASRLLAQGDTGELFF.

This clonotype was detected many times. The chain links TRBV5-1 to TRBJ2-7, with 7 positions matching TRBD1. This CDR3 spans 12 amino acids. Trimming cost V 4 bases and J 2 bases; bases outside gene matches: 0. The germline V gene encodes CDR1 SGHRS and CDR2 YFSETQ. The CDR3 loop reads CASSQGAYEQYF. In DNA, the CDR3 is TGCGCCAGCAGCCAGGGGGCCTACGAGCAGTACTTC.

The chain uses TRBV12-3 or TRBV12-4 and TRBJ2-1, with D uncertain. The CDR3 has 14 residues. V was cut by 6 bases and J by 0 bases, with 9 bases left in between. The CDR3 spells CASSQADSYNEQFF. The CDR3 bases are TGTGCCAGCAGCCAAGCCGACTCCTACAATGAGCAGTTCTTC.

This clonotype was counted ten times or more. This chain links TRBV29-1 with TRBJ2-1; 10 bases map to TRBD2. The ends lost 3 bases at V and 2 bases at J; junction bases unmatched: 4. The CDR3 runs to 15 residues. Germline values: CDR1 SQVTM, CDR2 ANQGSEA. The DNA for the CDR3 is TGCAGCGTTGAGCCCGGACTAGCGGCCTACAATGAGCAGTTCTTC. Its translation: CSVEPGLAAYNEQFF.

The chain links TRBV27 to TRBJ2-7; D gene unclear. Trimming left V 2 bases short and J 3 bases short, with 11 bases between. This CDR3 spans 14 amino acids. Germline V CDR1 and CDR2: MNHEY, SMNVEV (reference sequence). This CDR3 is CASSLNPYSYEQYF. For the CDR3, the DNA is TGTGCCAGCAGTTTAAACCCCTACAGCTACGAGCAGTACTTC.

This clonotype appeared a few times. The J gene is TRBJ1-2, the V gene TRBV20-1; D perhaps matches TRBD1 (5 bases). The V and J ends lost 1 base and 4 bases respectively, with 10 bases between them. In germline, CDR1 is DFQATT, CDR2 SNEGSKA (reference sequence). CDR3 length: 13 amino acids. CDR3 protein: CSARVGGGYGYTF. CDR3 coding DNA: TGCAGTGCTAGAGTGGGGGGAGGCTATGGCTACACCTTC.

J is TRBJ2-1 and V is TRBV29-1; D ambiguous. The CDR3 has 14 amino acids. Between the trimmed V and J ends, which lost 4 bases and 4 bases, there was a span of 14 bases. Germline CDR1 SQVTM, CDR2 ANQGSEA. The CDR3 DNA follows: TGCAGCGTTGTAGTGCAGATCCCTTACAATGAGCAGTTCTTC. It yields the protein CSVVVQIPYNEQFF.

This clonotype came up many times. CDR3 amino acids: CASSSRLDNEQFF. CDR3 bases: TGTGCCAGCAGCTCCCGTTTGGACAATGAGCAGTTCTTC. J is TRBJ2-1 and V is TRBV7-9, with D hard to call. Trimming took off 4 bases at V and 5 bases at J, with 9 bases between the two ends. The CDR3 has 13 residues. Germline V gene data show CDR1 as SEHNR and CDR2 as FQNEAQ (reference sequence).

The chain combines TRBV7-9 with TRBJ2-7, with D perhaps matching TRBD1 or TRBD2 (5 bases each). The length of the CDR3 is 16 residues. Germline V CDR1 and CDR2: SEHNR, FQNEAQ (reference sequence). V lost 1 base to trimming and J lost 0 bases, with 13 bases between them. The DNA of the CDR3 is TGTGCCAGCAGCTTAGGGCCCCGGGACGGCTCCTACGAGCAGTACTTC. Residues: CASSLGPRDGSYEQYF. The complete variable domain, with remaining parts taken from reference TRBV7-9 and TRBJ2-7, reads DTGVSQNPRHKITKRGQNVTFRCDPISEHNRLYWYRQTLGQGPEFLTYFQNEAQLEKSRLLSDRFSAERPKGSFSTLEIQRTEQGDSAMYLCASSLGPRDGSYEQYFGPGTRLTVT.

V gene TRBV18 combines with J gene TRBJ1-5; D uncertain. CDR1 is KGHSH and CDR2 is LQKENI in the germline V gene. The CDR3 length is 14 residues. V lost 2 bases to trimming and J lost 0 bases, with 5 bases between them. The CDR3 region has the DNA TGTGCCAGCTCACCAGGGAATAGCAATCAGCCCCAGCATTTT. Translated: CASSPGNSNQPQHF.

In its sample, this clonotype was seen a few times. In nucleotides, the CDR3 is TGCGCCAGCAGCCGGGACCCGGTAGAGACCCAGTACTTC. This gives the protein CASSRDPVETQYF. This chain uses TRBV4-1 with TRBJ2-5; D possibly matches TRBD1 or TRBD2 (5 bases each). Trimming pared 4 bases from V and 4 bases from J, leaving 10 bases between. Germline assignment: CDR1 MGHRA and CDR2 YSYEKL. The CDR3 consists of 13 residues.

The CDR3 DNA follows: TGTGCCAGCAGCTACGAAGGTGGGGCCGTCGAAGCTTTCTTT. Translation gives CASSYEGGAVEAFF. The chain couples TRBV7-9 to TRBJ1-1; tentative D call: TRBD1 (5 bases). Between the trimmed V and J ends, which lost 4 bases and 8 bases, there was a span of 17 bases. Germline values: CDR1 SEHNR, CDR2 FQNEAQ (reference sequence). This CDR3 comprises 14 residues.

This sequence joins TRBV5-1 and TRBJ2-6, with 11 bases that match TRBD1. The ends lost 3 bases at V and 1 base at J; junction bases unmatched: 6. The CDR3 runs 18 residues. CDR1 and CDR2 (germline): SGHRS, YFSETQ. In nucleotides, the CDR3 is TGCGCCAGCAGCTCCGGGACAGGGGGATCTTCTGGGGCCAACGTCCTGACTTTC. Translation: CASSSGTGGSSGANVLTF. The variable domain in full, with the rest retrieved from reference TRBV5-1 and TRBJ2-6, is KAGVTQTPRYLIKTRGQQVTLSCSPISGHRSVSWYQQTPGQGLQFLFEYFSETQRNKGNFPGRFSGRQFSNSRSEMNVSTLELGDSALYLCASSSGTGGSSGANVLTFGAGSRLTVL.

The CDR3 DNA follows: TGCGCCAGCAGCCAAGAGGCGGGAGCGAACACCGGGGAGCTGTTTTTT. Translated, it gives CASSQEAGANTGELFF. The V and J genes are TRBV4-3 and TRBJ2-2; 7 positions agree with TRBD2. Germline V lookup: CDR1 LGHNA, CDR2 YSLEER. The CDR3 is 16 amino acids. V was clipped by 0 bases and J by 0 bases; unmatched bases: 1.

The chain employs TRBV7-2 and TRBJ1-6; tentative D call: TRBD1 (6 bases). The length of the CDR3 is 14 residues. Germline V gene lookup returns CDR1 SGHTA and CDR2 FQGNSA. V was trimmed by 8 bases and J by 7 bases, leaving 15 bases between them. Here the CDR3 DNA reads TGTGCCAGCGGGCTTAGGGGGGAAAATTCACCCCTCCACTTT. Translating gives CASGLRGENSPLHF. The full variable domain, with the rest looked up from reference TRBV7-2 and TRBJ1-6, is GAGVSQSPSNKVTEKGKDVELRCDPISGHTALYWYRQSLGQGLEFLIYFQGNSAPDKSGLPSDRFSAERTGGSVSTLTIQRTQQEDSAVYLCASGLRGENSPLHFGNGTRLTVT.

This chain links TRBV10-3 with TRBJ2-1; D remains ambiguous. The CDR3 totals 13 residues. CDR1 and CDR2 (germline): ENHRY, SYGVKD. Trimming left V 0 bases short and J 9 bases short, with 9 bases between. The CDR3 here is CAISESGVGEQFF. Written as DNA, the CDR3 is TGTGCCATCAGTGAGTCTGGGGTCGGTGAGCAGTTCTTC.

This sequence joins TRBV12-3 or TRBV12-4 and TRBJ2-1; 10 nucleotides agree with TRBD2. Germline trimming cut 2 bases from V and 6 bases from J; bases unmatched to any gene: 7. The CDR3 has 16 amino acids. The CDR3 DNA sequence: TGTGCCAGCAGTTTAATCGGGCTAGCGGGAGTCAATGAGCAGTTCTTC. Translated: CASSLIGLAGVNEQFF.

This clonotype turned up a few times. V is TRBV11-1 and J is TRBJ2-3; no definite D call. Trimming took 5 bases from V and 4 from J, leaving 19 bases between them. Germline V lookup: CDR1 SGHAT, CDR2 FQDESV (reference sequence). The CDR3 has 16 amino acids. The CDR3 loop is CASSHTAAESPDTQYF. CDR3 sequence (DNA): TGTGCCAGCAGCCACACGGCGGCAGAGAGTCCAGATACGCAGTATTTT.

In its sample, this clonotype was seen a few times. The CDR3 here is CASSTPSGEQYF. CDR3 in DNA: TGTGCCAGCAGCACCCCCTCGGGGGAGCAGTACTTC. This chain joins TRBV6-6 and TRBJ2-7; D possibly corresponds to TRBD2 (5 bases). Trimming left V 6 bases short and J 7 bases short, with 13 bases between. Germline-derived CDR1 and CDR2 are MNHNY and SVGAGI (reference sequence). The CDR3 sequence is 12 residues long.

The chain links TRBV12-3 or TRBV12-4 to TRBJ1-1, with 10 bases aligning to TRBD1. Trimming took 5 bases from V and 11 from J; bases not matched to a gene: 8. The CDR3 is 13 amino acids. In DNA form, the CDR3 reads TGTGCCAGCAGTATCAGACAGGGGGCCTTGGCTTTCTTT. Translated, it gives CASSIRQGALAFF.

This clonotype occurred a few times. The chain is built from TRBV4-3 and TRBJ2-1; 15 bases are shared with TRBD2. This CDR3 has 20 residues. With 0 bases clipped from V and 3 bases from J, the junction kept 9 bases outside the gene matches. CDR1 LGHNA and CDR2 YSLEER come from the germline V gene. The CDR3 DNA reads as TGCGCCAGCAGCCAAGATGCTTGGACTAGCGGGAGGGGCCGCTACAATGAGCAGTTCTTC. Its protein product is CASSQDAWTSGRGRYNEQFF.